Listed below are T cell receptor beta chains from one sample, sequenced in a study of cytomegalovirus exposure and HLA in healthy donors. Repertoires were generated with immunoSEQ multiplex PCR, while TCRdb's copy carries only in-frame clones and drops some. This sample yields 81,000 or so clones, of which approximately 60% are seen a single time; about 5.4% belongs to the top ten. Sequences were obtained from PBMCs. These receptors were taken from a woman in her twenties or thirties in good health and CMV-seropositive. CDR3s include the opening cysteine and the closing phenylalanine or tryptophan.

V	J	CDR3
TRBV10-3	TRBJ2-7	CAISDNYGQYF
TRBV2	TRBJ2-7	CASRYATEQYF
TRBV5-5	TRBJ2-5	CASSPVGRSQETQYF
TRBV11-2	TRBJ2-3	CASSLGTFTDTQYF
TRBV15	TRBJ1-4	CATSPAYGRVGEKLFF
TRBV7-3	TRBJ2-7	CASSRGGGREQYF
TRBV27	TRBJ1-1	CASSYRIMNTEAFF
TRBV9	TRBJ2-7	CASSPGGDYEQYF
TRBV18	TRBJ1-1	CASSPIPVNTEAFF
TRBV7-2	TRBJ2-7	CASSRAGASGSYEQYF
TRBV6-1	TRBJ2-6	CATDRGAGGANVLTF
TRBV7-7	TRBJ1-1	CASSSTPNTEAFF
TRBV19	TRBJ2-7	CASSIGTGNYEQYF
TRBV19	TRBJ1-5	CASSILAGLAYSNQPQHF
TRBV5-1	TRBJ2-2	CASSLQTPGTGELFF
TRBV6-5	TRBJ2-1	CASSFSGGNEQFF
TRBV25-1	TRBJ1-3	CASRGTGDGSTIYF
TRBV7-2	TRBJ1-5	CASSPAGDQPQHF
TRBV13	TRBJ1-2	CASSLGSGGYGYTF
TRBV7-9	TRBJ1-6	CASSLVSGNPSPLHF
TRBV4-1	TRBJ1-6	CASSRGDRLVRDNSPLHF
TRBV5-4	TRBJ1-4	CASSFGQGGEKLFF
TRBV4-1	TRBJ1-2	CASSQRLAYGYTF
TRBV6-5	TRBJ2-7	CASSTRGLTYEQYF
TRBV4-1	TRBJ1-5	CASSHTTGVQPQHF
TRBV7-3	TRBJ1-1	CASSGGSEGPEAFF
TRBV5-1	TRBJ1-4	CASSLAGGGEKLFF
TRBV30	TRBJ2-2	CAWNPGQGMAGELFF
TRBV15	TRBJ1-1	CATSRDRNTEAFF
TRBV6-5	TRBJ2-3	CASSTDRGGDTQYF
TRBV9	TRBJ2-7	CASSVSGGSTYEQYF
TRBV4-1	TRBJ1-5	CASSQDRDQPQHF
TRBV4-1	TRBJ1-2	CASSPGLGYGYTF
TRBV5-1	TRBJ2-1	CASSLDPTSGGLNEQFF
TRBV5-6	TRBJ2-3	CASSLVLSGDTDTQYF
TRBV5-1	TRBJ2-7	CASSTGGFREQYF
TRBV28	TRBJ1-4	CASGGTNEKLFF
TRBV11-2	TRBJ2-7	CASSPLFSSYEQYF
TRBV5-6	TRBJ2-3	CATTGTGTDTQYF
TRBV6-1	TRBJ1-4	CASSGRQEKSEKLFF
TRBV4-1	TRBJ1-6	CASSQDGGVGSSPLHF
TRBV7-8	TRBJ1-1	CASSEASNTEAFF
TRBV5-1	TRBJ2-3	CASSLAIGLAGSTDTQYF
TRBV21-1	TRBJ1-2	CASSPTGVDLYGYTF
TRBV2	TRBJ2-2	CASSGLAANTGELFF
TRBV11-1	TRBJ2-7	CASSNPGVGEQYF
TRBV2	TRBJ2-1	CASSAQAQGRSNEQFF
TRBV25-1	TRBJ2-3	CASSGSTSGGSTDTQYF
TRBV30	TRBJ1-2	CAWPQGVHGYTF
TRBV6-5	TRBJ1-2	CASSYRLSPKRGYTF
TRBV7-2	TRBJ1-4	CASSFRAGEKLFF
TRBV30	TRBJ2-1	CAISSYNEQFF
TRBV5-1	TRBJ1-6	CASSFTGTNSPLHF
TRBV28	TRBJ2-1	CASRPRTPFYNEQFF
TRBV7-3	TRBJ2-7	CSSRTGAYEQYF
TRBV21-1	TRBJ1-1	CASSKTMTGLNTEAFF
TRBV6-5	TRBJ1-2	CASSSPRQKHNYGYTF